A selection of T cell receptor beta chains follows, all from one sample in a study of control samples from healthy donors and cancer patients. The repertoire was sequenced with immunoSEQ multiplex PCR; TCRdb's copy has only in-frame clones and lacks some. The sample lists more than 60,000 clones, around 86% seen once, with 8% to 10% in the top ten. The sequencing sample was made of PBMCs. These receptors came from a woman aged 45-65 years with colorectal cancer. Each CDR3 is given with its conserved first and last residue. D genes are given only for firm matches. Rows may omit the clone size; those that give it use once, few, many or a size class.

clone_size | d_call | j_call | v_call | cdr3_aa | cdr3_nt
. | . | TRBJ2-5 | TRBV6-2/TRBV6-3 | CASSSSRQGGGQETQYF | TGTGCCAGCAGTTCCTCGAGACAGGGAGGAGGCCAAGAGACCCAGTACTTC
. | . | TRBJ1-2 | TRBV10-3 | CAISEGLNYGYTF | TGTGCCATCAGTGAGGGGCTAAACTATGGCTACACCTTC
. | . | TRBJ2-2 | TRBV5-3 | CARWDDGTGYGCTGELFF | .
. | . | TRBJ1-3 | TRBV30 | CAWKGGNSGNTIYF | TGTGCCTGGAAGGGGGGAAACTCTGGAAACACCATATATTTT
. | TRBD1 | TRBJ1-4 | TRBV4-1 | CASSQTGEEKLFF | TGCGCCAGCAGCCAAACAGGGGAGGAAAAACTGTTTTTT
once | TRBD1 | TRBJ1-6 | TRBV5-1 | CASSSRTGDSPLHF | TGCGCCAGCAGCTCCAGGACAGGGGATTCACCCCTCCACTTT
. | . | TRBJ2-6 | TRBV18 | CASSSQGGSGANVLTF | TGTGCCAGCTCATCTCAGGGGGGATCTGGGGCCAACGTCCTGACTTTC
. | . | TRBJ1-4 | TRBV11-3 | CASSLDQLKTCEKLFF | TGTGCCAGCAGCTTAGATCAATTGAAGACGTGTGAAAAACTGTTTTTT
. | . | TRBJ1-1 | TRBV5-1 | CASSLAWLGSVNTEAFF | TGCGCCAGCAGCTTGGCCTGGTTAGGCTCCGTGAACACTGAAGCTTTCTTT
. | . | TRBJ2-2 | TRBV3-1/TRBV3-2 | CASSQIRDFTGELFF | TGTGCCAGCAGCCAGATACGGGATTTCACCGGGGAGCTGTTTTTT